Below, 25 T cell receptor beta chains from the same sample are listed, as sequenced in a study of OX40 agonist ivuxolimab in advanced cancers. TCRdb's copy holds only in-frame clones and misses some; the assay was immunoSEQ multiplex PCR. Here the sample spans about 77,000 clones, 87% being singletons. The sequenced sample was CD4+ or CD8+ T cells sorted from blood, obtained in a trial of the OX40 agonist ivuxolimab. The receptor set was obtained from an adult with an advanced solid tumor such as melanoma, head and neck, liver or kidney cancer.

As regards this clone: The junction and the germline gene differ at one end; a read error may be behind it. V gene TRBV7-7 combines with J gene TRBJ1-1; 9 nucleotides agree with TRBD1. CDR1 and CDR2 from the germline V gene are SSHAT and FNYEAQ (reference sequence). The CDR3 contains 13 residues. The CDR3 here is CASSEDRGTEAFF. The CDR3 nucleotides read TGTGCTAGCAGCGAGGACAGGGGCACTGAAGCTTTCTTT.

The V and J genes are TRBV19 and TRBJ2-2; D is possibly TRBD1 (6 bases). Per the germline V gene, CDR1 is LNHDA and CDR2 is SQIVND (reference sequence). V was clipped by 8 bases and J by 5 bases, with 12 bases between them. CDR3 length equals 13 residues. The CDR3, as DNA: TGTGCCAGTCAGGGGTTTCGGACCGGGGAGCTGTTTTTT. Protein product: CASQGFRTGELFF.

V is TRBV2 and J is TRBJ1-1, with 7 bases lining up with TRBD1. CDR3 length equals 15 residues. V gave up 1 base and J gave up 4 bases; unmatched junction bases: 6. The germline gives CDR1 SNHLY, CDR2 FYNNEI. CDR3 residues: CASSEGGRGFTEAFF. In DNA form, the CDR3 reads TGTGCCAGCAGTGAAGGTGGCAGGGGGTTCACTGAAGCTTTCTTT.

V gene TRBV19 combines with J gene TRBJ2-1, with D possibly being TRBD1 or TRBD2 (6 bases each). The CDR3 covers 17 residues. V was trimmed by 5 bases and J by 0 bases, leaving 17 bases between them. CDR1 is LNHDA, CDR2 SQIVND, per germline (reference sequence). The CDR3 DNA follows: TGTGCCAGTAGTTCAGGGGACTTACAGAGCTCCTACAATGAGCAGTTCTTC. Translated, it gives CASSSGDLQSSYNEQFF.

This rearrangement joins TRBV5-1 to TRBJ1-1, with 8 nucleotides matching TRBD1. Germline V lookup: CDR1 SGHRS, CDR2 YFSETQ. V lost 6 bases, J lost 4 bases, and 11 bases stayed unmatched. CDR3 length: 15 residues. The CDR3 spells CASTNSGGRGTEAFF. For the CDR3, the DNA is TGCGCCAGCACCAATTCAGGGGGCCGGGGCACTGAAGCTTTCTTT. The full variable domain, with the rest looked up from reference TRBV5-1 and TRBJ1-1, is KAGVTQTPRYLIKTRGQQVTLSCSPISGHRSVSWYQQTPGQGLQFLFEYFSETQRNKGNFPGRFSGRQFSNSRSEMNVSTLELGDSALYLCASTNSGGRGTEAFFGQGTRLTVV.

This chain uses TRBV18 with TRBJ1-4, with unresolved D. Per the germline V gene, CDR1 is KGHSH and CDR2 is LQKENI. Trimming took off 2 bases at V and 10 bases at J, with 14 bases between the two ends. This CDR3 contains 14 residues. Here the CDR3 reads CASSPDLLPGKLFF. The CDR3 DNA follows: TGTGCCAGCTCACCAGATCTCCTTCCCGGAAAACTGTTTTTT.

The chain combines TRBV5-1 with TRBJ2-7; no definite D call. Germline CDR1 and CDR2: SGHRS and YFSETQ. This CDR3 is built from 13 residues. The V end was cut by 0 bases, the J end by 3 bases, with 7 bases between. In DNA, the CDR3 is TGCGCCAGCAGCTTGGAGGCCCTCTACGAGCAGTACTTC. Residues: CASSLEALYEQYF.

This clone turned up a few times. The V gene is TRBV28, the J gene TRBJ2-1, with 8 nucleotides matching TRBD1. Per germline, CDR1 MDHEN and CDR2 SYDVKM. J was trimmed by 9 bases and V by 5 bases; bases with no gene match: 9. CDR3 length equals 14 residues. CDR3 protein: CASSLNGQGGEQFF. The CDR3 DNA follows: TGTGCCAGCAGTCTGAATGGACAGGGTGGTGAGCAGTTCTTC.

The chain recombines TRBV19 with TRBJ1-5, with D unresolved. CDR3 size: 12 residues. Trimming removed 4 bases from V and 5 bases from J, with 6 bases in between. Germline V gives CDR1 LNHDA, CDR2 SQIVND (reference sequence). DNA for the CDR3: TGTGCCAGTAGTAGGCTCGATCAGCCCCAGCATTTT. It is translated as CASSRLDQPQHF.

This chain connects TRBV5-4 to TRBJ2-3; D not certain. CDR3 length equals 15 residues. In germline, CDR1 is SGHNT, CDR2 YYREEE (reference sequence). V was pared by 0 bases and J by 5 bases, with 13 bases between. Here the CDR3 DNA reads TGTGCCAGCAGCTTGGGATTAACGAGGAGAGATACGCAGTATTTT. Translation gives CASSLGLTRRDTQYF. Together with reference TRBV5-4 and TRBJ2-3, the CDR3 gives the full variable domain: ETGVTQSPTHLIKTRGQQVTLRCSSQSGHNTVSWYQQALGQGPQFIFQYYREEENGRGNFPPRFSGLQFPNYSSELNVNALELDDSALYLCASSLGLTRRDTQYFGPGTRLTVL.

The chain is built from TRBV2 and TRBJ1-2; 11 bases align to TRBD1. This CDR3 has 15 residues. V lost 6 bases and J lost 4; bases outside the gene matches: 7. Germline-derived CDR1 and CDR2 are SNHLY and FYNNEI. The CDR3 coding sequence is TGTGCCAGCAGAGGTGGACAGGGGGCGGGCTATGGCTACACCTTC. Amino acids: CASRGGQGAGYGYTF.

The chain has TRBV9 and TRBJ2-3, with 7 bases that match TRBD2. The CDR3 is 14 amino acids. The V segment lost 4 bases and the J segment 5 bases; nucleotides outside the gene matches: 7. Germline V gene data show CDR1 as SGDLS and CDR2 as YYNGEE. CDR3 amino acids: CASSLTGGGDTQYF. CDR3 bases: TGTGCCAGCAGCTTAACGGGAGGTGGAGATACGCAGTATTTT.

The chain employs TRBV5-1 and TRBJ2-5; D is ambiguous. V was pared by 0 bases and J by 3 bases, with 15 bases between. CDR1 is SGHRS, CDR2 YFSETQ, per germline. The CDR3 runs to 16 residues. CDR3 sequence reads: CASSLGPSRLEETQYF. The CDR3 bases are TGCGCCAGCAGCTTGGGGCCGTCACGGCTGGAAGAGACCCAGTACTTC.

The V gene is TRBV6-1, the J gene TRBJ1-2, with unresolved D. Between the trimmed V and J ends, which lost 6 bases and 4 bases, there was a span of 9 bases. In germline, CDR1 is MNHNS, CDR2 SASEGT. There are 12 residues in the CDR3. The CDR3 sequence is CASSAQVYGYTF. For the CDR3, the DNA is TGTGCCAGCAGCGCCCAGGTCTATGGCTACACCTTC.

The chain carries TRBV19 and TRBJ2-1; TRBD2 matches 9 bases. The CDR3 is 16 amino acids. After removal of 5 bases from V and 8 bases from J, the junction contained 13 bases not matched to a gene. Germline V gene data show CDR1 as LNHDA and CDR2 as SQIVND (reference sequence). For the CDR3, the DNA is TGTGCCAGTAGTCCCGAAACGATAGCGGGAGTCGATGAGCAGTTCTTC. This sequence encodes CASSPETIAGVDEQFF.

A note on this clone: At one end the junction does not follow the germline gene, possibly because of a read error. This chain uses TRBV28 with TRBJ2-3; perhaps TRBD1 as D (5 bases). CDR3 size: 16 residues. Germline V gene data show CDR1 as MDHEN and CDR2 as SYDVKM. CDR3 residues: CASSWQGRTHTNTQYF. DNA for the CDR3: TGTGCCAGCAGTTGGCAGGGAAGGACACACACAAATACGCAGTATTTT. The complete variable domain, with remaining parts taken from reference TRBV28 and TRBJ2-3, reads DVKVTQSSRYLVKRTGEKVFLECVQDMDHENMFWYRQDPGLGLRLIYFSYDVKMKEKGDIPEGYSVSREKKERFSLILESASTNQTSMYLCASSWQGRTHTNTQYFGPGTRLTVL.

This chain connects TRBV5-6 to TRBJ2-7, with D maybe TRBD2 (7 bases). V was trimmed by 2 bases and J by 4 bases, leaving 25 bases between them. The germline gives CDR1 SGHDT, CDR2 YYEEEE. CDR3 size: 18 residues. CDR3 sequence: CASSLMGRGAPSEYEQYF. The CDR3 region has the DNA TGTGCCAGCAGCTTAATGGGACGGGGGGCCCCCTCAGAGTACGAGCAGTACTTC.

As regards this clone: At one end the junction does not follow the germline gene, possibly because of a read error. This chain uses TRBV27 with TRBJ1-5; possibly TRBD1 for D (5 bases). The CDR3 is made up of 15 amino acids. Looked up from germline, CDR1 is MNHEY and CDR2 is SMNVEV (reference sequence). The DNA of the CDR3 is TGTGCCAGCAGCTTTCAGGGTAAAGGCAACCAGCCCCAGCATTTT. This sequence encodes CASSFQGKGNQPQHF.

The J gene is TRBJ2-7, the V gene TRBV6-5, with D unclear. V shed 0 bases and J shed 7 bases, with 13 bases lying between them. Germline values: CDR1 MNHEY, CDR2 SVGAGI. CDR3 size: 14 residues. This chain's CDR3 is CASSYSARLWEQYF. The CDR3 DNA follows: TGTGCCAGCAGTTACTCGGCTAGGCTATGGGAGCAGTACTTC.

V usage is TRBV4-2 and J usage is TRBJ1-1; D is ambiguous. CDR1 LGHNA and CDR2 YNFKEQ come from the germline V gene. The CDR3 has 14 residues. Trimming shortened V by 4 bases and J by 5 bases, and 14 bases separated the two germline ends. CDR3 in amino acids: CASSPLERSTEAFF. The CDR3, as DNA: TGTGCCAGCAGCCCACTTGAGAGGTCGACTGAAGCTTTCTTT.

The chain is built from TRBV5-3 and TRBJ2-7, with TRBD1 matching 10 bases. TRBV5-3 has ORF status, its function being uncertain. The CDR3 contains 14 residues. Germline trimming cut 4 bases from V and 5 bases from J; bases unmatched to any gene: 6. For the CDR3, the DNA is TGTGCCAGAAGCCGGTGGGACAGGGGACACGAGCAGTACTTC. Translated, it gives CARSRWDRGHEQYF.

This clone was picked up a small number of times. The V and J genes are TRBV9 and TRBJ2-3; the match to TRBD1 covers 12 bases. This CDR3 region has 16 residues. Trimming took 4 bases from V and 6 from J; bases not matched to a gene: 9. The germline CDR1 and CDR2 sequences are SGDLS and YYNGEE. CDR3 loop: CASSTTGTGGADTQYF. In DNA, the CDR3 is TGTGCCAGCAGCACTACAGGGACAGGGGGCGCGGATACGCAGTATTTT.

The chain uses TRBV19 and TRBJ1-2; 10 nucleotides match TRBD1. In germline, CDR1 is LNHDA, CDR2 SQIVND (reference sequence). This CDR3 is built from 16 residues. The trim removed 5 bases at V and 7 bases at J, leaving 13 bases unmatched. The CDR3 nucleotides read TGTGCCAGTAGTGCCGACAGGGGGCGCAGATTTTTTGGCTACACCTTC. Its translation is CASSADRGRRFFGYTF.

This chain connects TRBV4-3 to TRBJ2-2, with D possibly called TRBD1 or TRBD2 (5 bases each). V lost 1 base and J lost 6, with 9 bases in between. This CDR3 contains 14 residues. Per germline, CDR1 LGHNA and CDR2 YSLEER. CDR3 in amino acids: CASSQVVGPGELFF. DNA of the CDR3: TGCGCCAGCAGCCAAGTGGTGGGACCCGGGGAGCTGTTTTTT.

The V and J genes are TRBV18 and TRBJ1-1, with D possibly being TRBD1 (6 bases). Germline loops: CDR1 KGHSH, CDR2 LQKENI. This CDR3 contains 15 residues. V was trimmed by 7 bases and J by 0 bases, leaving 15 bases between them. CDR3 loop: CASLTTGRMNTEAFF. The CDR3, as DNA: TGTGCCAGCTTGACGACAGGTCGGATGAACACTGAAGCTTTCTTT.